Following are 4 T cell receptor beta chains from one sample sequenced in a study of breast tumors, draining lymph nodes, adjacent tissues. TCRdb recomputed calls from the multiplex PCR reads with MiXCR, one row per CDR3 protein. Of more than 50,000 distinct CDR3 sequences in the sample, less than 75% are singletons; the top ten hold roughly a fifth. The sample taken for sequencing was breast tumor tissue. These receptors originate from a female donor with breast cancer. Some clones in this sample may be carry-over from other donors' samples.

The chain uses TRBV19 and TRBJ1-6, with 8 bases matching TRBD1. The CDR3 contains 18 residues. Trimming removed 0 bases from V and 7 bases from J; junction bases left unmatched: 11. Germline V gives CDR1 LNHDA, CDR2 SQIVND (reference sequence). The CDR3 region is CASSIDGQGAMSNSPLHF. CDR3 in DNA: TGTGCCAGTAGTATAGACGGTCAGGGGGCGATGTCGAATTCACCCCTCCACTTT.

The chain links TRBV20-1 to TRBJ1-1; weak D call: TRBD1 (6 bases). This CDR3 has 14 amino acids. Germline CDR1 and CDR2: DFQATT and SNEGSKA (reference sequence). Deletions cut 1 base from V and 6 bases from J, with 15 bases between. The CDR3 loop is CSARGLDRRSEAFF. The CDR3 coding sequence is TGCAGTGCTAGAGGTCTAGACAGGAGGTCTGAAGCTTTCTTT.

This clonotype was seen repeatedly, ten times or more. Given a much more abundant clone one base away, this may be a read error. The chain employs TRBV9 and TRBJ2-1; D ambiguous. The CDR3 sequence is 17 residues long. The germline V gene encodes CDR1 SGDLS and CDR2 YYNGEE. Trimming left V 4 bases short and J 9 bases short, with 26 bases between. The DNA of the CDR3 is TGTGCCAGCAGCTACCGAGCAGCCGCGGCGGTGGCCACTGAGCAGTTCTTC. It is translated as CASSYRAAAAVATEQFF. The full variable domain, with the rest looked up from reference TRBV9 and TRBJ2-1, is DSGVTQTPKHLITATGQRVTLRCSPRSGDLSVYWYQQSLDQGLQFLIQYYNGEERAKGNILERFSAQQFPDLHSELNLSSLELGDSALYFCASSYRAAAAVATEQFFGPGTRLTVL.

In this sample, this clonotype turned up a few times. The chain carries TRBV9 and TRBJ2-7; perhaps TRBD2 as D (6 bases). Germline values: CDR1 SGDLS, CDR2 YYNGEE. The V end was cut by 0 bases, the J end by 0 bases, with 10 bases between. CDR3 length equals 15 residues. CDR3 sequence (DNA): TGTGCCAGCAGCGTAGGGGTTAGCGGCTCCTACGAGCAGTACTTC. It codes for CASSVGVSGSYEQYF.